This passage covers 7 T cell receptor beta chains from one sample sequenced in a study of cytomegalovirus exposure and HLA in healthy donors. The PCR employed 60 Vbeta primers together with 13 Jbeta primers. Profiled with immunoSEQ multiplex PCR; TCRdb holds only in-frame clones, not every one. There are nearly 200,000 clones in the sample; 75% to 80% occur only once, and 2% to 2.5% lies in the top ten. Sequenced: PBMCs. These receptors all come from a woman under 40 in good health and CMV-seropositive.

In this sample, this clone turned up a few times. The chain has TRBV11-3 and TRBJ2-7; possible D gene TRBD2, 6 bases. The CDR3 consists of 16 residues. Per the germline V gene, CDR1 is SGHNT and CDR2 is YENEEA. Trimming left V 2 bases short and J 2 bases short, with 16 bases between. The CDR3, as DNA: TGTGCCAGCAGCTTATACAGTAGCGGCGGTGCCTACGAGCAGTACTTC. The encoded protein is CASSLYSSGGAYEQYF.

The chain uses TRBV7-9 and TRBJ1-1; the D gene is possibly TRBD1 (5 bases). The CDR3 runs 13 residues. CDR1 is SEHNR, CDR2 FQNEAQ, per germline (reference sequence). Trimming cost V 5 bases and J 1 base, with 8 bases left between them. The CDR3 reads CASSVTENTEAFF. The CDR3 DNA follows: TGTGCCAGCAGCGTGACAGAGAACACTGAAGCTTTCTTT.

This sequence joins TRBV14 and TRBJ2-3, with D perhaps matching TRBD2 (5 bases). V dropped 4 bases and J dropped 0 bases, with 23 bases sitting between them. The CDR3 contains 19 residues. Germline-derived CDR1 and CDR2 are SGHDN and FVKESK. DNA for the CDR3: TGTGCCAGCAGCCTAAGAGGTCGGGGATTTTCGGCTAGCACAGATACGCAGTATTTT. It specifies CASSLRGRGFSASTDTQYF. The full variable domain, completed using reference TRBV14 and TRBJ2-3, is EAGVTQFPSHSVIEKGQTVTLRCDPISGHDNLYWYRRVMGKEIKFLLHFVKESKQDESGMPNNRFLAERTGGTYSTLKVQPAELEDSGVYFCASSLRGRGFSASTDTQYFGPGTRLTVL.

DNA of the CDR3: TGTGCCAGCAGCTTAGCGGGGGGTTGGGAGACCCAGTACTTC. Its protein is CASSLAGGWETQYF. The chain carries TRBV7-9 and TRBJ2-5, with D possibly TRBD2 on 6 matching bases. CDR3 length: 14 residues. Trimming took 0 bases from V and 5 from J, leaving 10 bases between them. Germline CDR1 and CDR2: SEHNR and FQNEAQ (reference sequence).

The chain employs TRBV7-2 and TRBJ2-7, with D perhaps matching TRBD2 (7 bases). Trimming took off 2 bases at V and 3 bases at J, with 8 bases between the two ends. The CDR3 is 13 residues long. Germline values: CDR1 SGHTA, CDR2 FQGNSA. For the CDR3, the DNA is TGTGCCAGCAGCTTAAGGGGGGGCTACGAGCAGTACTTC. It encodes CASSLRGGYEQYF.

In its sample, this clone was seen a few times. This chain connects TRBV28 to TRBJ1-5, with 7 bases fitting TRBD1. This CDR3 spans 18 amino acids. V lost 2 bases to trimming and J lost 1 base; unmatched junction nucleotides: 11. Per germline, CDR1 MDHEN and CDR2 SYDVKM. The DNA of the CDR3 is TGTGCCAGCAGTTTACTCCTGGGACAGCCTGGGAGCAATCAGCCCCAGCATTTT. Encoded protein: CASSLLLGQPGSNQPQHF.

This chain's CDR3 is CASSPLGTDIQYF. The DNA of the CDR3 is TGCGCCAGCAGCCCGCTCGGGACAGACATTCAGTACTTC. The rearrangement links TRBV5-1 to TRBJ2-4, with 7 bases fitting TRBD1. V shed 4 bases and J 8 bases; nucleotides not matched to a gene: 6. Looked up from germline, CDR1 is SGHRS and CDR2 is YFSETQ. This CDR3 has 13 residues.